The T cell receptor beta chain under discussion was sequenced for a study of blood T cell repertoires in COVID-19. Study-level background: Sources were T cells, B-cell-depleted T cells, or PBMCs; the material itself was cDNA or gDNA.

Generated by immunoSEQ multiplex PCR, the TCRdb table keeps only in-frame clones and is missing some. This sample has 210,000 or so clones, with about 80% found just once. This clone was seen only once. Germline assignment: CDR1 SGDLS and CDR2 YYNGEE. Trimming removed 4 bases from V and 0 bases from J, with 11 bases in between. CDR3 size: 15 residues. V gene TRBV9 combines with J gene TRBJ1-5; no clear D. Sequencing input: PBMCs or T cells enriched from blood (not recorded which). This sequence originates from a man aged 55 to 69 who had recovered from COVID-19. The CDR3 region is CASSPGLNSNQPQHF. CDR3 in DNA: TGTGCCAGCAGCCCCGGACTGAATAGCAATCAGCCCCAGCATTTT.